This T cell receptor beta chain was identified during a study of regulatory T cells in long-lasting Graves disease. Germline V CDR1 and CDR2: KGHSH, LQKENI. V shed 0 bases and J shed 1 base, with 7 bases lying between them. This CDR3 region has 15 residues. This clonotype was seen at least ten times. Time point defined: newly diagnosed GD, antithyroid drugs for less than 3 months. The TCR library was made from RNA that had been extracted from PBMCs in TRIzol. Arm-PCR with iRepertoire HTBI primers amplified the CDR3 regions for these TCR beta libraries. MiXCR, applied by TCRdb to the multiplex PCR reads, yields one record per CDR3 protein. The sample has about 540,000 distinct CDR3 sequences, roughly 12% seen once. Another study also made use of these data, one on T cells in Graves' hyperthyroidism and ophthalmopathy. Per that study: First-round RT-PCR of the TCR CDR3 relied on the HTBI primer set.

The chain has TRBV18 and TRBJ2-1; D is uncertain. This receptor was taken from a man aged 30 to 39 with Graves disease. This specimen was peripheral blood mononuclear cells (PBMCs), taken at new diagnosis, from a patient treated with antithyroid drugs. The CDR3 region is CASSPPGKSYNEQFF. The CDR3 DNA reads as TGTGCCAGCTCACCACCAGGGAAGTCCTACAATGAGCAGTTCTTC.